Shown below are 14 T cell receptor beta chains from a single sample sequenced in a study of T cells in Graves' hyperthyroidism and ophthalmopathy. Template material for amplifying TCR beta CDR3 regions consisted of RNA transcripts. Initially, a first-round RT-PCR of the TCR CDR3 employed the HTBI primer set. MiXCR, applied by TCRdb to the multiplex PCR reads, yields one record per CDR3 protein. The sample includes 450,000 to 600,000 distinct CDR3 sequences, approximately 14% seen only once; the top ten take approximately 15%. The specimen was blood. These receptors all stem from a woman aged 40 to 50 with Graves' hyperthyroidism.

In its sample, this clonotype was seen many times. The rearrangement links TRBV24-1 to TRBJ2-1; 7 bases are a match to TRBD2. J lost 3 bases, V lost 6 bases, and 7 bases had no gene match. Germline CDR1 reads KGHDR; CDR2 reads SFDVKD. The CDR3 runs 15 residues. CDR3: CATSSGTTYYNEQFF. DNA for the CDR3: TGTGCCACCAGTTCCGGGACTACCTACTACAATGAGCAGTTCTTC.

This clonotype was picked up a small number of times. The chain has TRBV5-1 and TRBJ1-1; 7 bases are a match to TRBD1. V was pared by 4 bases and J by 1 base, with 10 bases of the junction left unmatched. CDR1 and CDR2 from the germline V gene are SGHRS and YFSETQ. The CDR3 length is 16 residues. The CDR3 loop is CASSVTPGTANTEAFF. Here the CDR3 DNA reads TGCGCCAGCAGCGTAACCCCCGGGACAGCGAACACTGAAGCTTTCTTT.

This clonotype came up many times. The V call is TRBV7-9, the J call TRBJ2-1; D gene uncertain. V lost 1 base, J lost 5 bases, and 12 bases lay in between. The CDR3 has 15 residues. Germline CDR1 SEHNR, CDR2 FQNEAQ (reference sequence). CDR3: CASSLVALQNNEQFF. CDR3 nucleotides: TGTGCCAGCAGCTTAGTAGCCCTACAGAACAATGAGCAGTTCTTC.

This clonotype has more than one count but fewer than ten. The J gene is TRBJ2-5, the V gene TRBV24-1; 7 nucleotides line up with TRBD1. V was clipped by 3 bases and J by 3 bases; unmatched bases: 6. The CDR3 extends over 15 amino acids. Germline V gene data show CDR1 as KGHDR and CDR2 as SFDVKD. The chain's CDR3 is CATSDPDRVEETQYF. As DNA, the CDR3 is TGTGCCACCAGTGATCCTGACAGGGTGGAAGAGACCCAGTACTTC.

Many counts were recorded for this clonotype. The gene calls are TRBV5-1 and TRBJ2-3, with 9 positions matching TRBD2. Looked up from germline, CDR1 is SGHRS and CDR2 is YFSETQ. The junction had 9 bases not matched to a gene; V was cut back by 1 base and J by 3 bases. The CDR3 is 17 residues long. CDR3 DNA sequence: TGCGCCAGCAGCTTGTTTTTGTCTAGCGGGAATACAGATACGCAGTATTTT. Protein sequence: CASSLFLSSGNTDTQYF.

This clonotype has a handful of counts. The chain links TRBV9 to TRBJ2-1; D tentatively fits TRBD1 or TRBD2 (5 bases each). The V gene's germline CDR1 is SGDLS and CDR2 YYNGEE. There are 13 residues in the CDR3. The V and J ends lost 5 bases and 7 bases respectively, with 13 bases between them. The CDR3 nucleotides are TGTGCCAGCAGTTCGGGGCCCAGGAATGAGCAGTTCTTC. Encoded protein: CASSSGPRNEQFF.

The chain combines TRBV6-1 with TRBJ2-7, with a weak D call TRBD1 (5 bases). The CDR3 has 13 amino acids. Looked up from germline, CDR1 is MNHNS and CDR2 is SASEGT. V was cut by 11 bases and J by 1 base, with 15 bases left in between. The CDR3 sequence is CAARGSGSYEQYF. CDR3 nucleotides: TGTGCCGCGAGAGGTTCAGGGTCCTACGAGCAGTACTTC.

This clonotype showed up just a few times. This sequence joins TRBV28 and TRBJ2-7; tentative D call: TRBD1 (6 bases). CDR1 is MDHEN and CDR2 is SYDVKM in the germline V gene. The V end was cut by 8 bases, the J end by 4 bases, with 18 bases between. The CDR3 runs 14 residues. The CDR3: CASVWARGPYEQYF. The CDR3 region has the DNA TGTGCCAGCGTCTGGGCCAGGGGTCCGTACGAGCAGTACTTC. The full variable domain, rest sourced from reference TRBV28 and TRBJ2-7, is DVKVTQSSRYLVKRTGEKVFLECVQDMDHENMFWYRQDPGLGLRLIYFSYDVKMKEKGDIPEGYSVSREKKERFSLILESASTNQTSMYLCASVWARGPYEQYFGPGTRLTVT.

The table lists this clonotype with many counts. The rearrangement links TRBV2 to TRBJ1-1, with D uncertain. The CDR3 extends over 12 amino acids. V lost 6 bases and J 0 bases, leaving 5 bases between the germline ends. From germline, CDR1 is SNHLY and CDR2 FYNNEI. CDR3 in DNA: TGTGCCAGCAGGGGTTTGAACACTGAAGCTTTCTTT. Encoded protein: CASRGLNTEAFF.

In its sample, this clonotype was seen many times. This chain links TRBV27 with TRBJ1-1; no clear D gene. The germline V gene has CDR1 MNHEY and CDR2 SMNVEV (reference sequence). V lost 4 bases and J lost 1, with 10 bases in between. The CDR3 is 14 residues long. The CDR3 spells CASSWSGRNTEAFF. Written as DNA, the CDR3 is TGTGCCAGCAGTTGGAGCGGAAGGAACACTGAAGCTTTCTTT.

The chain is built from TRBV2 and TRBJ2-7, with TRBD2 identical over 14 bases. CDR1 SNHLY and CDR2 FYNNEI come from the germline V gene. Germline trimming cut 7 bases from V and 5 bases from J; bases unmatched to any gene: 13. This CDR3 is 17 amino acids long. The CDR3 spells CASTKQGPGLAGDEQYF. CDR3 bases: TGTGCCAGCACAAAACAGGGGCCGGGACTAGCGGGAGACGAGCAGTACTTC.

This clonotype appeared many times. The V and J genes are TRBV2 and TRBJ2-7; tentatively, D is TRBD2 (6 bases). Looked up from germline, CDR1 is SNHLY and CDR2 is FYNNEI. The length of the CDR3 is 15 residues. Trimming pared 6 bases from V and 2 bases from J, leaving 17 bases between. CDR3 bases: TGTGCCAGCAGGGCTGCCGTGGGGGGTACCTACGAGCAGTACTTC. This encodes CASRAAVGGTYEQYF.

Ten or more counts support this clonotype. V usage is TRBV7-3 and J usage is TRBJ2-2; D call uncertain. V lost 2 bases and J lost 6, with 7 bases in between. The CDR3 is 13 residues long. CDR1 and CDR2 from the germline V gene are SGHTA and FQGTGA. The CDR3: CASSLPGSGELFF. The CDR3 nucleotides are TGTGCCAGCAGCTTACCCGGATCCGGGGAGCTGTTTTTT.

The CDR3 loop is CASIVGGDTGELFF. The CDR3 nucleotides are TGTGCCAGCATCGTGGGGGGGGACACCGGGGAGCTGTTTTTT. V is TRBV12-3 or TRBV12-4 and J is TRBJ2-2, with TRBD2 matching 7 bases. The ends lost 7 bases at V and 3 bases at J; junction bases unmatched: 5. The CDR3 has 14 amino acids.